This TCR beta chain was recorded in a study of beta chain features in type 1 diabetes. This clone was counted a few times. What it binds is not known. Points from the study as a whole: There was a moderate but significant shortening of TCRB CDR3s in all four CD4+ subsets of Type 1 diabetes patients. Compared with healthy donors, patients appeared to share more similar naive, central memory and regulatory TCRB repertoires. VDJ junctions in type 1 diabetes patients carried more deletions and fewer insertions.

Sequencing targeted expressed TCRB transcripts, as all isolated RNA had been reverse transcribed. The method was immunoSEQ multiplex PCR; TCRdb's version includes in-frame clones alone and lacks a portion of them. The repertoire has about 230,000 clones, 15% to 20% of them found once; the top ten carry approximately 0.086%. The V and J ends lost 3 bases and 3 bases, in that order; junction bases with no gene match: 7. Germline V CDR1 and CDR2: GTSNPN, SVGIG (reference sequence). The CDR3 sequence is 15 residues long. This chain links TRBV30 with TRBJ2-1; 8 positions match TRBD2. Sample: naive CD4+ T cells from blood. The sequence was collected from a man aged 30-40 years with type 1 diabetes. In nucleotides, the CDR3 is TGTGCCTGGAGCGCAGCGGGAGTCAACTACAATGAGCAGTTCTTC. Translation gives CAWSAAGVNYNEQFF.